The 14 T cell receptor beta chains given below trace back to one sample, sequenced in a study of blood T cell repertoires in COVID-19. Repertoires were generated with immunoSEQ multiplex PCR, while TCRdb's copy carries only in-frame clones and drops some. The repertoire holds about 85,000 clones, 80% to 85% seen once, with 6.3% in the top ten. The sequenced material came from peripheral blood. The receptors originated from a man aged 60 to 69 with acute or convalescent COVID-19.

This chain connects TRBV9 to TRBJ1-6; 7 nucleotides match TRBD1. Germline assignment: CDR1 SGDLS and CDR2 YYNGEE. This CDR3 comprises 15 residues. V shed 0 bases and J 10 bases; nucleotides not matched to a gene: 7. The chain's CDR3 is CASSVDRGDQSPLHF. The CDR3 DNA sequence: TGTGCCAGCAGCGTAGACAGGGGTGATCAGTCACCCCTCCACTTT.

The chain couples TRBV7-6 to TRBJ2-1; 11 positions match TRBD2. CDR3 length equals 18 residues. V lost 1 base, J lost 3 bases, and 8 bases stayed unmatched. The germline V gene encodes CDR1 SGHVS and CDR2 FNYEAQ. The CDR3 bases are TGTGCCAGCAGCTTAGAAACCGGGACTAGCGGATACTACAATGAGCAGTTCTTC. Amino acids: CASSLETGTSGYYNEQFF. The variable domain in full, completed from reference TRBV7-6 and TRBJ2-1, reads GAGVSQSPRYKVTKRGQDVALRCDPISGHVSLYWYRQALGQGPEFLTYFNYEAQQDKSGLPNDRFSAERPEGSISTLTIQRTEQRDSAMYRCASSLETGTSGYYNEQFFGPGTRLTVL.

The sample holds a few counts of this clone. V usage is TRBV6-1 and J usage is TRBJ1-5; D call uncertain. Trimming took off 2 bases at V and 3 bases at J, with 8 bases between the two ends. Per the germline V gene, CDR1 is MNHNS and CDR2 is SASEGT. The length of the CDR3 is 14 residues. DNA of the CDR3: TGTGCCAGCAGTGAAACGGGGAACAATCAGCCCCAGCATTTT. It is translated as CASSETGNNQPQHF.

This chain uses TRBV21-1 with TRBJ1-2. TRBV21-1 is listed as a pseudogene. The CDR3 is 13 amino acids. In nucleotides, the CDR3 is TGTGCCAGCAGCAAAGCGACGGGCTATGGCTACACCTTC. Translated, it gives CASSKATGYGYTF.

This clone occurred a few times. V and J are TRBV12-5 and TRBJ1-1, with D uncertain. The CDR3 is 13 residues long. With 4 bases removed from V and 2 bases from J, the gap between germline ends came to 8 bases. CDR1 is LGHNT, CDR2 FRNRAP, per germline. The CDR3 is CASGSNRNTEAFF. In DNA form, the CDR3 reads TGTGCTAGTGGTTCTAATAGAAACACTGAAGCTTTCTTT.

The gene calls are TRBV2 and TRBJ1-5; 7 positions agree with TRBD1. Germline trimming cut 6 bases from V and 5 bases from J; bases unmatched to any gene: 10. Germline V gives CDR1 SNHLY, CDR2 FYNNEI. The CDR3 has 15 residues. CDR3 sequence reads: CASSTGALGYQPQHF. In nucleotides, the CDR3 is TGTGCCAGCAGCACAGGGGCTCTGGGGTATCAGCCCCAGCATTTT.

A single count supports this clone. The V call is TRBV27, the J call TRBJ2-7; the match to TRBD1 covers 9 bases. This CDR3 is built from 13 residues. V shed 6 bases, J shed 3 bases, and the junction held 3 bases outside the gene matches. Germline V gene data show CDR1 as MNHEY and CDR2 as SMNVEV (reference sequence). The CDR3 sequence is CASRGTGRYEQYF. Written as DNA, the CDR3 is TGTGCCAGCAGGGGGACAGGGCGCTACGAGCAGTACTTC.

The rearrangement joins TRBV7-2 to TRBJ2-5; D not certain. Per germline, CDR1 SGHTA and CDR2 FQGNSA. CDR3 length: 14 residues. V lost 1 base to trimming and J lost 1 base, with 7 bases between them. CDR3 loop: CASSLGSSQETQYF. The CDR3 DNA is TGTGCCAGCAGCTTAGGTAGTTCCCAAGAGACCCAGTACTTC.

This clone was seen a handful of times. The chain has TRBV2 and TRBJ1-1, with a weak D call TRBD1 (5 bases). Germline assignment: CDR1 SNHLY and CDR2 FYNNEI. The V end lost 7 bases, the J end lost 6 bases, and 15 bases lay between the germline ends. CDR3 length: 13 residues. The CDR3 loop reads CASTYAGVAEAFF. CDR3 coding DNA: TGTGCCAGCACCTACGCGGGGGTCGCTGAAGCTTTCTTT.

On this clone itself: This same CDR3 is encoded by further DNA sequences in the sample. CDR3 in DNA: TGTGCCTGGAGTGTACGTGGACAAGTTAATGAAAAACTGTTTTTT. Translated: CAWSVRGQVNEKLFF. The genes are TRBV30 and TRBJ1-4; possible D gene TRBD1, 5 bases. Per the germline V gene, CDR1 is GTSNPN and CDR2 is SVGIG (reference sequence). Trimming cost V 0 bases and J 4 bases, with 12 bases left between them. The CDR3 contains 15 residues.

CDR3: CASSPTYSGANVLTF. CDR3 sequence (DNA): TGTGCCAGCAGTCCCACTTACTCTGGGGCCAACGTCCTGACTTTC. This chain links TRBV27 with TRBJ2-6; no clear D gene. CDR3 length: 15 residues. The germline V gene has CDR1 MNHEY and CDR2 SMNVEV (reference sequence). Between the trimmed V and J ends, which lost 5 bases and 0 bases, there was a span of 8 bases.

As DNA, the CDR3 is TGCAGCGTTAACCTCGACAGGGGCGGAAACACCATATATTTT. Its translation: CSVNLDRGGNTIYF. The chain couples TRBV29-1 to TRBJ1-3; 8 nucleotides line up with TRBD1. Germline values: CDR1 SQVTM, CDR2 ANQGSEA. The J segment lost 4 bases and the V segment lost 5 bases, leaving 7 bases of the junction unmatched. The CDR3 runs to 14 residues.

This clone appeared a few times. The chain employs TRBV3-1 (or the pseudogene TRBV3-2) and TRBJ1-5; D unresolved. The CDR3 sequence is 18 residues long. Germline CDR1 and CDR2: LGHDT and YNNKEL (reference sequence). V was shortened by 1 base and J by 0 bases, with 16 bases between the two germline ends. The CDR3 sequence is CASSQGPLMTYSNQPQHF. CDR3 nucleotides: TGTGCCAGCAGCCAAGGACCCCTTATGACTTATAGCAATCAGCCCCAGCATTTT.

This clone was detected a few times. The chain carries TRBV7-8 and TRBJ1-2; D uncertain. The CDR3 runs 14 residues. The ends were cut back, 5 bases at V and 7 bases at J, with 17 bases in the middle. CDR1 is SGHVS and CDR2 is FQNEAQ in the germline V gene. The CDR3 protein is CASSTRTTDTGYTF. The CDR3 nucleotides read TGTGCCAGCAGCACCAGAACCACCGATACTGGCTACACCTTC.